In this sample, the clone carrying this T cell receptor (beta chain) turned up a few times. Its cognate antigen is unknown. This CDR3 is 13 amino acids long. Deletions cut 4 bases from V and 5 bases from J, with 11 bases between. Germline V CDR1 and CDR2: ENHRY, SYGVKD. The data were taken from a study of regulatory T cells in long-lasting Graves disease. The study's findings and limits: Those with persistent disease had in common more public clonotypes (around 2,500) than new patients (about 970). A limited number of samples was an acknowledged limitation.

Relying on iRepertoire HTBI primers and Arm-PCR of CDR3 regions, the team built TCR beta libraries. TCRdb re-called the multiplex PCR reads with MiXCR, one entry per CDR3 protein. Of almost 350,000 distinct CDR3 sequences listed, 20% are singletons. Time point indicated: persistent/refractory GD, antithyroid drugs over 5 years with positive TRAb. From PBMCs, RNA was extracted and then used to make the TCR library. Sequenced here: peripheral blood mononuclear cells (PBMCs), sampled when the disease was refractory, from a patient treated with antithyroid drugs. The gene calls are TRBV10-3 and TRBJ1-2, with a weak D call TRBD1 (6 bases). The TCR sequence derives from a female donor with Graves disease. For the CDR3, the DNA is TGTGCCATCAGTGGGACAGCCAAATATGGCTACACCTTC. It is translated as CAISGTAKYGYTF.